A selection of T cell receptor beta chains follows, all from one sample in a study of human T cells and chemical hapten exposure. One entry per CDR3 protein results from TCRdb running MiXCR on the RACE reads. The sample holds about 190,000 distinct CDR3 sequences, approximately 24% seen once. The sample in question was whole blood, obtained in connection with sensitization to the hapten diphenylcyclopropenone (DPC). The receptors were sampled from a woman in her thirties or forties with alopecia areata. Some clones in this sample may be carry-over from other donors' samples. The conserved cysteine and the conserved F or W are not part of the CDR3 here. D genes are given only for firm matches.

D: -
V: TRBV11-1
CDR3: ASSPFEEGLQETQY

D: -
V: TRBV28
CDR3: ASSLDDPRGYT

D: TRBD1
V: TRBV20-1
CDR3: SAPGTGSGDTQY

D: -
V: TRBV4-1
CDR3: ASSQEGAAHTDTQY

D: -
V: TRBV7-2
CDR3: ASRQSQAYTGELF

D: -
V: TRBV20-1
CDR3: SAVGSSSYNEQF

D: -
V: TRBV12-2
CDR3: ASRHELTSGRPYTYNEQF

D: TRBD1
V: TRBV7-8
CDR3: ASSFQTGTGTYNEQF

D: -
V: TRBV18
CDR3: ASSFSRANTEAF

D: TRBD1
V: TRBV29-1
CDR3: SVEKGQGYEQY

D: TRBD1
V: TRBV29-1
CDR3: SVATTGEGEQF

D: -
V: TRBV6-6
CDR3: ASSYARDYEQY

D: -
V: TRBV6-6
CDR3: ASSPDGGYGYT

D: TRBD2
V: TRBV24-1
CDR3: ATSDVASGNTDTQY

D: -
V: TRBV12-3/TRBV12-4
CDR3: ASSLSPARGSTEAF

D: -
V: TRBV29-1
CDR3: SVIGFLRPNEQF

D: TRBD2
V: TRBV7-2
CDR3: ASSLGGRKETQY

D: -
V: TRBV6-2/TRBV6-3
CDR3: ASSTGSYEQY

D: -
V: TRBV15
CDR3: ATSRDSSKAF

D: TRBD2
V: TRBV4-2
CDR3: ASSQDRAGVNYEQY

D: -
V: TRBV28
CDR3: ASSSLTRTGANVLT

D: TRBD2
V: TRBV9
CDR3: ASSAGGGAGLGETQY

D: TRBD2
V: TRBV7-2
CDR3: ASSSKRESYNEQF

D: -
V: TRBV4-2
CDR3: ASSQPGLNEKLF

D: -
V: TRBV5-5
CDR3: ASSSLKY

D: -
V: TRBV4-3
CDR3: ASSQEYAVTGSYNEQF

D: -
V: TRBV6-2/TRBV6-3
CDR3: ASSYNRVNTEAF

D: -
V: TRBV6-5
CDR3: ASSYSTRAEQY

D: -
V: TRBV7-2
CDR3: ASSFGDTGELF

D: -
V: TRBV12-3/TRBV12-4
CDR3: ASSLVGLANEQF

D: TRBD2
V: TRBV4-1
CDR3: ASSQGGGSDTYEQY

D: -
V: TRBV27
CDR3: ASRGATSGNTIY

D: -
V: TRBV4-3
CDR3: ASSQGQGNTIY

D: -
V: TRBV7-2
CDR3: ASSLAGFSYEQY

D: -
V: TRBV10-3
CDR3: AIRVLGNYGYT

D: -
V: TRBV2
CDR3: ASSGVGQSNQPQH

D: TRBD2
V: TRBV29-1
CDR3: SVEDRRGSDEQY

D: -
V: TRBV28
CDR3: ASSSPGLGASGANVLT

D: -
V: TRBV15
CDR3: ATSRDRSADYGYT